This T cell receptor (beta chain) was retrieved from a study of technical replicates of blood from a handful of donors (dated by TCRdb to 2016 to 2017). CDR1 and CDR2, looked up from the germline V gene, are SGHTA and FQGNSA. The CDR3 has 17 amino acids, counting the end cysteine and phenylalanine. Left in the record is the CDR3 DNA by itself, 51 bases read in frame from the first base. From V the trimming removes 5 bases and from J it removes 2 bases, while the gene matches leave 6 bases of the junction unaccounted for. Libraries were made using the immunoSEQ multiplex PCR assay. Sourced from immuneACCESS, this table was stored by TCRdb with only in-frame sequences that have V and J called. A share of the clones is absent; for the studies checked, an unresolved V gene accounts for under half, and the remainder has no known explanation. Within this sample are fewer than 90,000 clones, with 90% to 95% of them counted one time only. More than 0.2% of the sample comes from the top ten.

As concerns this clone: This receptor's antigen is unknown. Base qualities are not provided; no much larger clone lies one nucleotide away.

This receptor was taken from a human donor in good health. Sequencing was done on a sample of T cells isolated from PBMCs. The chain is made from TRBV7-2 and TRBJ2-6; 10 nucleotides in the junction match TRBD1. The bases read TGTGCCAGCAGCCTCGGGACAGGGGATCCTGGGGCCAACGTCCTGACTTTC. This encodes CASSLGTGDPGANVLTF.